This T cell receptor (beta chain) is drawn from a study of regulatory T cells in long-lasting Graves disease. Turning to the study itself: Graves' patients (newly diagnosed) had been on antithyroid drugs under 3 months. General study findings and limits: Shared public clonotypes totalled over 2,500 in persistent patients, compared with roughly 970 in new patients. TRBV28, TRBJ1-2 and TRBJ2-5 were segments that persistent disease favored.

Time point given: newly diagnosed GD, antithyroid drugs for less than 3 months. PBMCs provided the RNA from which the TCR library was made. This clonotype was counted ten times or more. The antigen remains unidentified. The length of the CDR3 is 15 residues. Germline-derived CDR1 and CDR2 are SGHTA and FQGNSA. The V gene lost 5 bases and the J gene lost 2 bases, with 16 bases spanning the gap. Researchers made TCR beta libraries by using iRepertoire HTBI primers and running Arm-PCR on CDR3 regions. From the multiplex PCR reads, TCRdb called clonotypes with MiXCR, one entry per CDR3 protein. The profile shows 360,000 or so distinct CDR3 sequences, around 17% of them singletons. These sequences were also reported in another study, on T cells in Graves' hyperthyroidism and ophthalmopathy. From that report: Among thyroid clonotypes expanded above 0.001, most also appeared in blood.

The chain carries TRBV7-2 and TRBJ2-7; no firm D call. This clonotype originated in a man between 40 and 49 years old with Graves disease. Sequenced here: peripheral blood mononuclear cells (PBMCs), sampled at new diagnosis, from a patient treated with antithyroid drugs. This CDR3 is CASSPRTSRPYEQYF. CDR3 coding DNA: TGTGCCAGCAGCCCCCGGACCTCTCGGCCCTACGAGCAGTACTTC.